The TCR beta chain under discussion was sequenced for a study of T cells in Graves' hyperthyroidism and ophthalmopathy. Study summary: At the time of initial diagnosis and before any treatment, peripheral blood was collected.

Findings of the study overall: A model built on 13 V-J features separated ophthalmopathy from stable hyperthyroidism. Model predictions of ophthalmopathy came a median 6.5 months before onset.

This clonotype was detected ten times or more. Its matching antigen is unknown. Amplified regions were TCR beta CDR3 sequences from RNA transcripts. During a first-round RT-PCR of the TCR CDR3, the HTBI primer set was used. Via MiXCR, TCRdb re-called the multiplex PCR reads, giving one row per CDR3 protein. The sample has fewer than 500,000 distinct CDR3 sequences; under 15% are singletons. Trimming pared 5 bases from V and 5 bases from J, leaving 10 bases between. CDR3 length: 13 residues. Germline CDR1 SGHAT, CDR2 FQNNGV. The J gene is TRBJ1-5, the V gene TRBV11-2; no reliable D call. The material sequenced was blood. The source of this sequence is a man aged 18 to 29 with Graves' ophthalmopathy. In nucleotides, the CDR3 is TGTGCCAGCAGCCTCAAACCGGATCAGCCCCAGCATTTT. Protein sequence: CASSLKPDQPQHF.